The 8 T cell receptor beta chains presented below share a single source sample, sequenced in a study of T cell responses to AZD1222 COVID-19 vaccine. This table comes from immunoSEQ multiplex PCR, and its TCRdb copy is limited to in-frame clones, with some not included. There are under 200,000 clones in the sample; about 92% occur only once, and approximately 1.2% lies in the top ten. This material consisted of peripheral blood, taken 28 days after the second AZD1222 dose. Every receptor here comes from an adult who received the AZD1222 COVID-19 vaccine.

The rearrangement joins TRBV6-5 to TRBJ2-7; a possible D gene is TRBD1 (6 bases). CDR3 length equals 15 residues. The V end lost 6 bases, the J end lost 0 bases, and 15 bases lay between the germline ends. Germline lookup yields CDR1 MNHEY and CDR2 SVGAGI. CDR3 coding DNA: TGTGCCAGCAGGCGGTACGGGGACAACTCCTACGAGCAGTACTTC. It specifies CASRRYGDNSYEQYF.

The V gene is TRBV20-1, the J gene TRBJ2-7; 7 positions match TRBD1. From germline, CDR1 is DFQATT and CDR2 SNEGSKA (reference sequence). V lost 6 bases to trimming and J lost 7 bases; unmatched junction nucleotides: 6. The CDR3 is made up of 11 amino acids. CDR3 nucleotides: TGCAGTGCCCAAGACAGGGATGAGCAGTACTTC. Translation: CSAQDRDEQYF.

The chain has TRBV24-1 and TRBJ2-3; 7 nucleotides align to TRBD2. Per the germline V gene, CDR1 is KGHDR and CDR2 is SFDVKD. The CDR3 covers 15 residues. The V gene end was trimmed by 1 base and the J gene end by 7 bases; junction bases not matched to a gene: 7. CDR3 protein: CATSDFTGGRNTQYF. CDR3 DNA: TGTGCCACCAGTGATTTTACCGGGGGGAGGAATACGCAGTATTTT.

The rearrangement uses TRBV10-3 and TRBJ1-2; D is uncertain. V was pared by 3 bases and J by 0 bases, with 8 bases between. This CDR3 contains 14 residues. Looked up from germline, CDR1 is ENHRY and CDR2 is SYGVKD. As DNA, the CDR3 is TGTGCCATCAGTGATTCGGGAGCTAACTATGGCTACACCTTC. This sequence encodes CAISDSGANYGYTF.

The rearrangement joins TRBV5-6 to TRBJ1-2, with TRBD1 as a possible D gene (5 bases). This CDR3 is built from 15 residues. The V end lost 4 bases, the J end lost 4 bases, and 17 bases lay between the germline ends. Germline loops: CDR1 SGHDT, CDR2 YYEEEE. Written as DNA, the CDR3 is TGTGCCAGCAGCCGGCGGCCGGGACGGAGCTATGGCTACACCTTC. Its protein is CASSRRPGRSYGYTF.

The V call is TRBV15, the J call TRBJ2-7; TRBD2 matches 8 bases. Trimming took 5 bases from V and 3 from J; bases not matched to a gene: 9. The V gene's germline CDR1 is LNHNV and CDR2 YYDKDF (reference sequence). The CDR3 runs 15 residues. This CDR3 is CATSRASGSDYEQYF. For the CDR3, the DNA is TGTGCCACCAGCCGGGCCAGCGGGAGTGACTACGAGCAGTACTTC.

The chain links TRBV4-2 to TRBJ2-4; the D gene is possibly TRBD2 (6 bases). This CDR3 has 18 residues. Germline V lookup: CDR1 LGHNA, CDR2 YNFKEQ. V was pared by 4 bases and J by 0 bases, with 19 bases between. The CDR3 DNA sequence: TGTGCCAGCAGCCCCGGGACTGGACTGACTCTAGCCAAAAACATTCAGTACTTC. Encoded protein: CASSPGTGLTLAKNIQYF.

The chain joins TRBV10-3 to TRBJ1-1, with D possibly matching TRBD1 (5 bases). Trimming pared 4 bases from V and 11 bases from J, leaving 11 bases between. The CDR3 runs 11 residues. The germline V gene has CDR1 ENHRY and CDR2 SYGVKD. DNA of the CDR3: TGTGCCATCAGTGGGGACCTCGCGGCTTTCTTT. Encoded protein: CAISGDLAAFF.